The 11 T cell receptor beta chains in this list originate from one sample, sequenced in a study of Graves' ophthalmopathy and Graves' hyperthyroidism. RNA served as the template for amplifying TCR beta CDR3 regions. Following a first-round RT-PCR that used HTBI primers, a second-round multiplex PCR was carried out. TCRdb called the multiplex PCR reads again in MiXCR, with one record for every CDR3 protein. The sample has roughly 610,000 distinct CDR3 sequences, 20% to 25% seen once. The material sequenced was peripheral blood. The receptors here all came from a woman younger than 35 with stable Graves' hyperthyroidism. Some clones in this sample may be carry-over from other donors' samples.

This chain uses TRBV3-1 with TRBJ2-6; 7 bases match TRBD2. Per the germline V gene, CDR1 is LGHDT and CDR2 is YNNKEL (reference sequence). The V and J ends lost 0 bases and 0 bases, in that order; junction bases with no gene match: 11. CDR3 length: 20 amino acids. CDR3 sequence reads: CASSQEWSSGYPSGANVLTF. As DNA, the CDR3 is TGTGCCAGCAGCCAAGAGTGGTCTAGCGGATACCCCTCTGGGGCCAACGTCCTGACTTTC. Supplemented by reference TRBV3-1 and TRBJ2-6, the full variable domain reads DTAVSQTPKYLVTQMGNDKSIKCEQNLGHDTMYWYKQDSKKFLKIMFSYNNKELIINETVPNRFSPKSPDKAHLNLHINSLELGDSAVYFCASSQEWSSGYPSGANVLTFGAGSRLTVL.

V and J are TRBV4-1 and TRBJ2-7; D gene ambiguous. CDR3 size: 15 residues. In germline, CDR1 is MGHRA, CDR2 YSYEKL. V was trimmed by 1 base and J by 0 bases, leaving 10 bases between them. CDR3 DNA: TGCGCCAGCAGCCAAGTGGTACTGAGCTCCTACGAGCAGTACTTC. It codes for CASSQVVLSSYEQYF.

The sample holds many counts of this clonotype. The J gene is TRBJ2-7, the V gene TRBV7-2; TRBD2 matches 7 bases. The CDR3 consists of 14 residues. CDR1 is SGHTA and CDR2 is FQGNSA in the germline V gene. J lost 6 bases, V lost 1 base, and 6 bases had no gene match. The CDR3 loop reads CASSLDPAGVEQYF. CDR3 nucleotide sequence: TGTGCCAGCAGCTTAGATCCTGCGGGGGTCGAGCAGTACTTC.

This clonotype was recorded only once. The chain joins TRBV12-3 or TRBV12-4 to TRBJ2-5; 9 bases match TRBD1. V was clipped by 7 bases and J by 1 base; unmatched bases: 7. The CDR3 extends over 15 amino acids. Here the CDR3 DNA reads TGTGCCAGCACCCAGACAGGGGGGACCCAAGAGACCCAGTACTTC. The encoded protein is CASTQTGGTQETQYF.

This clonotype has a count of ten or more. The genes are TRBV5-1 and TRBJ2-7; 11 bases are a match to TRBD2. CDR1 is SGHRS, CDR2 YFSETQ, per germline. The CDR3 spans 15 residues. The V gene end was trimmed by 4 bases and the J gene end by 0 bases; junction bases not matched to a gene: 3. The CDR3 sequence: CASSELAGDSYEQYF. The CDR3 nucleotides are TGCGCCAGCAGCGAACTAGCGGGGGACTCCTACGAGCAGTACTTC.

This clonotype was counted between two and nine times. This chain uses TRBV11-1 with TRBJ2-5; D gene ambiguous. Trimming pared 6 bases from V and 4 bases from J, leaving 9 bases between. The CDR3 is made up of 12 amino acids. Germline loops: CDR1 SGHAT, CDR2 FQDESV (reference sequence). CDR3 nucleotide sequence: TGTGCCAGCAGATCCCCTAGAGAGACCCAGTACTTC. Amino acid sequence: CASRSPRETQYF.

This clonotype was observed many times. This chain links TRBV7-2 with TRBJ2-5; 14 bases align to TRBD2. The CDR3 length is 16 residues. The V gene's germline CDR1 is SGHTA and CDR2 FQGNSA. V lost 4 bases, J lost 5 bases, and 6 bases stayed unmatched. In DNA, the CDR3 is TGTGCCAGCAGCTCTCGGACTAGCGGGGGGATGGAGACCCAGTACTTC. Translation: CASSSRTSGGMETQYF.

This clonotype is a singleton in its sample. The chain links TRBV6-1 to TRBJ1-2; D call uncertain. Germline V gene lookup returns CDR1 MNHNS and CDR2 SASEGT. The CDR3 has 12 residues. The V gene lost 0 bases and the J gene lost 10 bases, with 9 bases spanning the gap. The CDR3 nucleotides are TGTGCCAGCAGTGAAGCAAGGAAGGACTACACCTTC. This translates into CASSEARKDYTF.

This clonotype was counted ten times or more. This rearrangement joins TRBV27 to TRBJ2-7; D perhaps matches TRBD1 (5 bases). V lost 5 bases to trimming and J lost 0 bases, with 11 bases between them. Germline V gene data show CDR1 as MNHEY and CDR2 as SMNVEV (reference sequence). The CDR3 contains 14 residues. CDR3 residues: CASSRQRSSYEQYF. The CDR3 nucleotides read TGTGCCAGCAGTCGACAGAGGAGCTCCTACGAGCAGTACTTC.

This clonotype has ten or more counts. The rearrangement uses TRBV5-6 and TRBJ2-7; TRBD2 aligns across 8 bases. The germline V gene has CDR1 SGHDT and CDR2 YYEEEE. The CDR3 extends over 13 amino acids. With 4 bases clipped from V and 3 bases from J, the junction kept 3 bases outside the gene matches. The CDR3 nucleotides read TGTGCCAGCAGCCGGGGACTAGTCTACGAGCAGTACTTC. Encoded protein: CASSRGLVYEQYF.

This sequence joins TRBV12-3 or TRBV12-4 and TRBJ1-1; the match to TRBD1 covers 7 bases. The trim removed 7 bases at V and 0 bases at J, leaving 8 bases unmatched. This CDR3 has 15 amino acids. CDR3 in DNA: TGTGCCAGCACCCGTGGGGGACAGATGAACACTGAAGCTTTCTTT. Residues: CASTRGGQMNTEAFF.